This record covers a single T cell receptor (beta chain). Its specificity is not known. The sample belongs to a study of T cell responses to AZD1222 COVID-19 vaccine. Broader study findings: It should be noted that donors were predominantly white British and more often female, and clonal diversity was possibly underestimated. Just 5 to 7 AZD1222 recipients were seropositive at baseline.

The assay was immunoSEQ multiplex PCR, and TCRdb's table has in-frame clones only and misses some. The sample gives about 150,000 clones, approximately 90% of which show up once; approximately 3.6% is in the top ten. The specimen was peripheral blood, collected 28 days after the second AZD1222 dose. This receptor was taken from an adult who received the AZD1222 COVID-19 vaccine.

The CDR3 region has the DNA TGTGCCAGCAGCCAGGACAACTATGGCTACACCTTC. It codes for CASSQDNYGYTF. This chain links TRBV7-8 with TRBJ1-2; the D is unclear. The ends were cut back, 5 bases at V and 2 bases at J, with 6 bases in the middle. The CDR3 extends over 12 amino acids. Germline V gene data show CDR1 as SGHVS and CDR2 as FQNEAQ. Full variable domain (rest looked up from reference TRBV7-8 and TRBJ1-2): GAGVSQSPRYKVAKRGQDVALRCDPISGHVSLFWYQQALGQGPEFLTYFQNEAQLDKSGLPSDRFFAERPEGSVSTLKIQRTQQEDSAVYLCASSQDNYGYTFGSGTRLTVV.